One and the same sample provided the 27 T cell receptor beta chains below, sequenced in a study of blood T cells in healthy people across ages. A second roughly 6 to 11 cycle PCR used barcoded and J-beta primers. TCRdb independently ran MiXCR on the 5' RACE reads; one entry per CDR3 protein. The profile shows roughly 1.6 million distinct CDR3 sequences, 34% of them singletons. Specimen: blood. The receptors come from a woman between 25 and 40 years old in good health.

This rearrangement joins TRBV6-5 to TRBJ2-3, with 7 bases identical to TRBD2. CDR1 is MNHEY and CDR2 is SVGAGI in the germline V gene. The CDR3 is 15 residues long. Trimming took 6 bases from V and 0 from J; bases not matched to a gene: 6. This CDR3 reads CASSRGSGSTDTQYF. The CDR3 nucleotides read TGTGCCAGCAGCCGGGGTAGCGGGAGCACAGATACGCAGTATTTT.

The chain is built from TRBV6-5 and TRBJ2-5; 10 nucleotides line up with TRBD2. The closer fit of TRBJ2-7 to the DNA end suggests the J call may be wrong. Looked up from germline, CDR1 is MNHEY and CDR2 is SVGAGI. CDR3 size: 15 residues. CDR3: CASGARAAGGYEQYF. As DNA, the CDR3 is TGTGCCAGCGGGGCCCGGGCAGCGGGAGGGTACGAGCAGTACTTC.

This clonotype appeared once. The junction differs from germline at one of its ends, possibly a read error. This chain connects TRBV12-3 or TRBV12-4 to TRBJ2-7; 10 bases fit TRBD1. The CDR3 sequence is 16 residues long. The CDR3 region has the DNA TGTGCCAGCAGCCGGACAGGGGGGCCAAACTCCTACGGGCAGTACTTC. It translates to CASSRTGGPNSYGQYF.

The chain couples TRBV4-1 to TRBJ2-7, with D maybe TRBD2 (5 bases). The CDR3 sequence is 16 residues long. Germline-derived CDR1 and CDR2 are MGHRA and YSYEKL. Trimming took 1 base from V and 5 from J, leaving 18 bases between them. The CDR3 region has the DNA TGCGCCAGCAGCCAAGTTATGGGAGCGCTGAGGAACGAGCAGTACTTC. This codes for CASSQVMGALRNEQYF.

This chain uses TRBV10-1 with TRBJ1-3; D gene ambiguous. The germline gives CDR1 WNHNN, CDR2 SYGVQD (reference sequence). V lost 6 bases and J lost 0, with 6 bases in between. The CDR3 has 13 residues. CDR3 sequence (DNA): TGCGCCAGCAGCCGGTCCTCTGGAAACACCATATATTTT. Its translation is CASSRSSGNTIYF.

The chain has TRBV3-1 and TRBJ2-5, with 9 bases lining up with TRBD2. This CDR3 spans 17 amino acids. The V segment lost 4 bases and the J segment 4 bases; nucleotides outside the gene matches: 13. Germline V lookup: CDR1 LGHDT, CDR2 YNNKEL (reference sequence). The CDR3 region has the DNA TGTGCCAGCAGCCGCCTGACTAGCGGATCTTCCGGAGAGACCCAGTACTTC. This codes for CASSRLTSGSSGETQYF.

V and J are TRBV27 and TRBJ2-7, with D perhaps matching TRBD1 (6 bases). Looked up from germline, CDR1 is MNHEY and CDR2 is SMNVEV (reference sequence). Trimming shortened V by 4 bases and J by 3 bases, and 19 bases separated the two germline ends. CDR3 length: 16 amino acids. In DNA, the CDR3 is TGTGCCAGCAGTTCATCCACCGGGACATATTTCTACGAGCAGTACTTC. It codes for CASSSSTGTYFYEQYF.

This clonotype has more than one count but fewer than ten. The CDR3 spells CAWTEAGGYNEQFF. The CDR3 coding sequence is TGTGCCTGGACTGAAGCGGGGGGATACAATGAGCAGTTCTTC. This sequence joins TRBV30 and TRBJ2-1; 9 nucleotides match TRBD2. Per germline, CDR1 GTSNPN and CDR2 SVGIG (reference sequence). This CDR3 region has 14 residues. V shed 4 bases, J shed 4 bases, and the junction held 5 bases outside the gene matches.

This clonotype was observed once. V and J are TRBV27 and TRBJ1-1; D is possibly TRBD1 (5 bases). This CDR3 region has 14 residues. V lost 1 base and J lost 4, with 10 bases in between. Germline values: CDR1 MNHEY, CDR2 SMNVEV (reference sequence). The CDR3 DNA follows: TGTGCCAGCAGTTTATGGGGGGGTACCACTGAAGCTTTCTTT. Translated: CASSLWGGTTEAFF.

V usage is TRBV12-3 or TRBV12-4 and J usage is TRBJ2-2; TRBD1 aligns across 9 bases. The CDR3 totals 14 residues. V lost 6 bases, J lost 7 bases, and 6 bases stayed unmatched. In DNA form, the CDR3 reads TGTGCCAGCAGGTACAGGGGGCTCAACGGGGAGCTGTTTTTT. The encoded protein is CASRYRGLNGELFF.

This clonotype was observed a few times. J is TRBJ2-5 and V is TRBV7-9, with D perhaps given as TRBD1 or TRBD2 (6 bases each). Germline CDR1 reads SEHNR; CDR2 reads FQNEAQ (reference sequence). The CDR3 loop spans 16 amino acids. V lost 1 base and J 11 bases, leaving 23 bases between the germline ends. CDR3 region: CASSLGRPGVIRGQYF. Here the CDR3 DNA reads TGTGCCAGCAGCTTAGGCCGGCCAGGGGTCATTCGGGGGCAGTACTTC.

The chain carries TRBV6-1 and TRBJ1-1; D possibly corresponds to TRBD1 (6 bases). Germline CDR1 MNHNS, CDR2 SASEGT. Trimming left V 6 bases short and J 4 bases short, with 15 bases between. This CDR3 region has 14 residues. CDR3 nucleotides: TGTGCCAGCAGATATTCAGGGGACCCCACTGAAGCTTTCTTT. Amino acids: CASRYSGDPTEAFF.

This clonotype has a count of ten or more. The junction differs from germline at one of its ends, possibly a read error. The V call is TRBV5-1, the J call TRBJ2-1; 7 bases are a match to TRBD1. This CDR3 has 15 residues. CDR1 is SGHRS, CDR2 YFSETQ, per germline. In nucleotides, the CDR3 is TGTGCCAGTAGTAGAGGGGGCAGCTCCTACAATGAGCAGTTCTTC. Translating it yields CASSRGGSSYNEQFF.

V usage is TRBV20-1 and J usage is TRBJ2-7; 10 bases match TRBD2. CDR3 length: 15 amino acids. With 2 bases clipped from V and 5 bases from J, the junction kept 9 bases outside the gene matches. CDR1 and CDR2 from the germline V gene are DFQATT and SNEGSKA (reference sequence). The CDR3 is CSARISGRAPDEQYF. For the CDR3, the DNA is TGCAGTGCTAGAATCAGCGGGAGGGCCCCAGACGAGCAGTACTTC.

The table lists this clonotype with a few counts. The J gene is TRBJ2-5, the V gene TRBV11-2; 7 nucleotides line up with TRBD2. From germline, CDR1 is SGHAT and CDR2 FQNNGV. V lost 7 bases to trimming and J lost 3 bases; unmatched junction nucleotides: 8. The CDR3 is made up of 14 amino acids. The CDR3 spells CASTPGSGKETQYF. CDR3 nucleotides: TGTGCCAGCACCCCCGGGAGCGGGAAAGAGACCCAGTACTTC.

This clonotype was observed a handful of times. The genes are TRBV6-5 and TRBJ2-7, with D possibly TRBD1 on 6 matching bases. CDR3 length: 16 amino acids. Deletions cut 6 bases from V and 0 bases from J, with 18 bases between. Germline V gives CDR1 MNHEY, CDR2 SVGAGI. The CDR3 DNA reads TGTGCCAGCAGCCACGGCGAGGACAGTCGCTCCTACGAGCAGTACTTC. It yields the protein CASSHGEDSRSYEQYF.

The V call is TRBV9, the J call TRBJ2-3; D is undetermined. The CDR3 is 15 residues long. Germline lookup yields CDR1 SGDLS and CDR2 YYNGEE. Trimming took 0 bases from V and 2 from J, leaving 10 bases between them. This CDR3 reads CASSVGVPVTDTQYF. The CDR3 DNA is TGTGCCAGCAGCGTAGGGGTGCCCGTCACAGATACGCAGTATTTT.

The rearrangement links TRBV20-1 to TRBJ2-3, with D maybe TRBD2 (5 bases). Germline values: CDR1 DFQATT, CDR2 SNEGSKA (reference sequence). Deletions cut 5 bases from V and 6 bases from J, with 15 bases between. There are 13 residues in the CDR3. The CDR3 DNA follows: TGCAGTGCTCCATCCCTACCGGGGGATACGCAGTATTTT. This gives the protein CSAPSLPGDTQYF.

There are a few counts of this clonotype. The chain uses TRBV7-9 and TRBJ1-4; the D gene is possibly TRBD1 (5 bases). Deletions cut 5 bases from V and 7 bases from J, with 11 bases between. The germline V gene encodes CDR1 SEHNR and CDR2 FQNEAQ (reference sequence). This CDR3 is 13 amino acids long. The chain's CDR3 is CASSLGGVEKLFF. The CDR3 DNA reads as TGTGCCAGCAGCCTCGGAGGGGTTGAAAAACTGTTTTTT.

This chain links TRBV5-1 with TRBJ1-4, with 8 bases identical to TRBD1. The V segment lost 4 bases and the J segment 2 bases; nucleotides outside the gene matches: 7. The CDR3 extends over 16 amino acids. Germline CDR1 reads SGHRS; CDR2 reads YFSETQ. The CDR3 loop reads CASSPSTGDTNEKLFF. As DNA, the CDR3 is TGCGCCAGCAGCCCATCGACAGGGGATACTAATGAAAAACTGTTTTTT.

The chain uses TRBV5-4 and TRBJ2-7, with D perhaps being TRBD1 or TRBD2 (5 bases each). V was trimmed by 1 base and J by 0 bases, leaving 17 bases between them. Germline V gene data show CDR1 as SGHNT and CDR2 as YYREEE (reference sequence). This CDR3 region has 17 residues. The DNA for the CDR3 is TGTGCCAGCAGCTTGAAGGCCACGGGGCGGAGCTCCTACGAGCAGTACTTC. Encoded protein: CASSLKATGRSSYEQYF. Full variable domain (remainder filled in from reference TRBV5-4 and TRBJ2-7): ETGVTQSPTHLIKTRGQQVTLRCSSQSGHNTVSWYQQALGQGPQFIFQYYREEENGRGNFPPRFSGLQFPNYSSELNVNALELDDSALYLCASSLKATGRSSYEQYFGPGTRLTVT.

This clonotype has just a few counts. The chain uses TRBV4-3 and TRBJ2-3; D is uncertain. The germline V gene encodes CDR1 LGHNA and CDR2 YSLEER. This CDR3 comprises 15 residues. V was pared by 0 bases and J by 4 bases, with 11 bases between. CDR3 nucleotides: TGCGCCAGCAGCCAAGATATGACGGTCTCAGATACGCAGTATTTT. Translated: CASSQDMTVSDTQYF.

The chain couples TRBV12-3 or TRBV12-4 to TRBJ1-2; D unclear. The V end was cut by 3 bases, the J end by 7 bases, with 12 bases between. The CDR3 contains 13 residues. DNA for the CDR3: TGTGCCAGCAGTTTGTTGGGTTCCGCTGGCTACACCTTC. It yields the protein CASSLLGSAGYTF.

The chain recombines TRBV5-4 with TRBJ2-1; 9 bases are shared with TRBD2. There are 16 residues in the CDR3. V lost 1 base to trimming and J lost 4 bases; unmatched junction nucleotides: 6. Germline-derived CDR1 and CDR2 are SGHNT and YYREEE (reference sequence). The CDR3 nucleotides are TGTGCCAGCAGCTTGTCAAGTAGCGGGGGATACAATGAGCAGTTCTTC. It translates to CASSLSSSGGYNEQFF.

The chain combines TRBV20-1 with TRBJ1-4; 9 bases fit TRBD1. This CDR3 has 17 amino acids. The junction had 12 bases not matched to a gene; V was cut back by 5 bases and J by 2 bases. Germline CDR1 is DFQATT and CDR2 is SNEGSKA (reference sequence). CDR3 nucleotide sequence: TGCAGTGCTTCTTCCGGGACAGGGTTCGTGACTAATGAAAAACTGTTTTTT. It yields the protein CSASSGTGFVTNEKLFF.

This clonotype has a count of ten or more. This chain links TRBV6-5 with TRBJ1-2, with 8 bases aligning to TRBD1. CDR1 and CDR2 from the germline V gene are MNHEY and SVGAGI. The CDR3 consists of 13 residues. Germline trimming cut 6 bases from V and 8 bases from J; bases unmatched to any gene: 8. CDR3 residues: CASSPGQGVGYTF. CDR3 in DNA: TGTGCCAGCAGCCCTGGACAGGGCGTAGGCTACACCTTC.

V usage is TRBV20-1 and J usage is TRBJ2-1; a weak D match, TRBD2 (5 bases). Deletions cut 0 bases from V and 5 bases from J, with 14 bases between. CDR1 and CDR2 from the germline V gene are DFQATT and SNEGSKA (reference sequence). This CDR3 contains 15 residues. In nucleotides, the CDR3 is TGCAGTGCTAGAGATCTTGAGGGCACCGACAATGAGCAGTTCTTC. This gives the protein CSARDLEGTDNEQFF.